The 21 T cell receptor beta chains below all came from one sample that was sequenced in a study of CD8 T cells in Susac syndrome (dated by TCRdb to the late 2010s). Library creation used the immunoSEQ multiplex PCR assay. RNA was extracted with the RNeasy kit and roughly 0.5 to 1 ug was reverse transcribed using random hexamers. TCRdb reanalyzed the raw reads on its own, using fastp at Q25 for trimming and MiXCR for clone calling, and kept in-frame beta chains. Rows are combined by CDR3 protein, so each entry shows the most common genes and DNA. The sample table contains some 400,000 distinct CDR3 sequences; only one count was recorded for approximately 89% of them. The ten largest account for about 0.12% of the sample. The sequenced sample was CD8+ T cells from PBMCs. The receptors here all came from a human donor with multiple sclerosis.

V and J are TRBV6-5 and TRBJ1-1; tentatively, D is TRBD1 (5 bases). Per the germline V gene, CDR1 is MNHEY and CDR2 is SVGAGI. The CDR3 has 18 residues. The V gene lost 2 bases and the J gene lost 3 bases, with 22 bases spanning the gap. The CDR3 DNA follows: TGTGCCAGCAGTTACCTCGGGAAGGGCGTCGGGGGGGACACTGAAGCTTTCTTT. Its translation is CASSYLGKGVGGDTEAFF.

Only a few counts were recorded for this clonotype. The chain carries TRBV4-1 and TRBJ2-1, with 7 bases lining up with TRBD2. The CDR3 totals 13 residues. Germline V lookup: CDR1 MGHRA, CDR2 YSYEKL. Unmatched junction bases numbered 11, after V lost 4 bases and J lost 14 bases. CDR3 in amino acids: CASSRGLSSDEFF. The CDR3 region has the DNA TGCGCCAGCAGCCGGGGACTATCCTCTGATGAGTTCTTC.

The sample holds one count of this clonotype. The rearrangement links TRBV5-6 to TRBJ2-1, with 7 bases that match TRBD2. The germline gives CDR1 SGHDT, CDR2 YYEEEE. The junction had 21 bases not matched to a gene; V was cut back by 0 bases and J by 6 bases. CDR3 length: 20 residues. In DNA form, the CDR3 reads TGTGCCAGCAGCTTGGGGCCCCCTATGGTTGGCCTCGGGACTATCAATGAGCAGTTCTTC. Its protein product is CASSLGPPMVGLGTINEQFF.

This chain links TRBV27 with TRBJ2-3; 8 nucleotides match TRBD2. The CDR3 is 16 amino acids. Germline V CDR1 and CDR2: MNHEY, SMNVEV (reference sequence). The V and J ends lost 0 bases and 1 base, in that order; junction bases with no gene match: 3. The CDR3 protein is CASSLSLAAGTDTQYF. CDR3 DNA sequence: TGTGCCAGCAGTTTATCACTAGCGGCCGGCACAGATACGCAGTATTTT.

The chain has TRBV10-3 and TRBJ2-3; 10 bases are shared with TRBD2. CDR3 size: 15 residues. Per germline, CDR1 ENHRY and CDR2 SYGVKD. The V and J ends lost 4 bases and 2 bases, in that order; junction bases with no gene match: 3. The CDR3 nucleotides read TGTGCCATCAGTGCTAGCGGGAGCACCACAGATACGCAGTATTTT. Encoded protein: CAISASGSTTDTQYF.

The chain recombines TRBV5-4 with TRBJ2-7; D could derive from TRBD1 or TRBD2 (5 bases each). This CDR3 comprises 16 residues. The germline V and J ends were trimmed by 0 bases and 6 bases, with 19 bases remaining between them. Germline V CDR1 and CDR2: SGHNT, YYREEE (reference sequence). The CDR3 sequence: CASSLDGGREPIEQYF. The CDR3 DNA is TGTGCCAGCAGCTTGGACGGAGGCAGGGAGCCCATCGAGCAGTACTTC.

This chain uses TRBV7-9 with TRBJ1-2; no definite D call. Germline lookup yields CDR1 SEHNR and CDR2 FQNEAQ (reference sequence). The CDR3 sequence is 15 residues long. The V end was cut by 6 bases, the J end by 4 bases, with 18 bases between. CDR3 nucleotides: TGTGCCAGCAGACGTATATTTCGGGTCGGCTATGGCTACACCTTC. Translation gives CASRRIFRVGYGYTF.

The J gene is TRBJ2-1, the V gene TRBV5-1; D uncertain. Germline CDR1 is SGHRS and CDR2 is YFSETQ. CDR3 length: 13 residues. V lost 5 bases, J lost 5 bases, and 11 bases lay in between. The CDR3, as DNA: TGCGCCAGCAGAATTACGAGCGACAATGAGCAGTTCTTC. Protein sequence: CASRITSDNEQFF.

The V call is TRBV4-1, the J call TRBJ1-1; 7 bases are shared with TRBD1. CDR1 MGHRA and CDR2 YSYEKL come from the germline V gene. CDR3 size: 15 residues. Trimming took 3 bases from V and 1 from J; bases not matched to a gene: 5. DNA for the CDR3: TGCGCCAGCAGCCAGGGGGGACAGTCGAACACTGAAGCTTTCTTT. Its protein product is CASSQGGQSNTEAFF.

This rearrangement joins TRBV5-1 to TRBJ2-1, with TRBD2 matching 13 bases. CDR3 length equals 16 residues. J gave up 10 bases and V 2 bases, and 9 bases lay outside the gene matches. Germline lookup yields CDR1 SGHRS and CDR2 YFSETQ. The CDR3 region is CASSFSGTSGDPEQFF. The DNA of the CDR3 is TGCGCCAGCAGCTTCTCCGGGACTAGCGGGGACCCGGAGCAGTTCTTC.

The rearrangement joins TRBV5-1 to TRBJ2-7; unclear D gene. Trimming shortened V by 0 bases and J by 2 bases, and 12 bases separated the two germline ends. The germline V gene encodes CDR1 SGHRS and CDR2 YFSETQ. The CDR3 has 15 residues. Written as DNA, the CDR3 is TGCGCCAGCAGCTTGGGGGTCCTCCACCCCTACGAGCAGTACTTC. Translated, it gives CASSLGVLHPYEQYF. Combining the CDR3 with reference TRBV5-1 and TRBJ2-7 gives the whole variable domain KAGVTQTPRYLIKTRGQQVTLSCSPISGHRSVSWYQQTPGQGLQFLFEYFSETQRNKGNFPGRFSGRQFSNSRSEMNVSTLELGDSALYLCASSLGVLHPYEQYFGPGTRLTVT.

The chain has TRBV20-1 and TRBJ2-5; TRBD1 might be the D (6 bases). Germline V gene sequence: CDR1 DFQATT, CDR2 SNEGSKA (reference sequence). This CDR3 region has 13 residues. The V end lost 4 bases, the J end lost 0 bases, and 9 bases lay between the germline ends. This CDR3 reads CSATTGNQETQYF. CDR3 DNA sequence: TGCAGTGCTACCACAGGGAACCAAGAGACCCAGTACTTC.

This chain uses TRBV27 with TRBJ1-5; D perhaps matches TRBD1 (5 bases). V lost 6 bases, J lost 5 bases, and 14 bases lay in between. This CDR3 has 14 residues. Per germline, CDR1 MNHEY and CDR2 SMNVEV (reference sequence). CDR3 loop: CASSPGPYDQPQHF. CDR3 nucleotides: TGTGCCAGCAGCCCGGGACCTTATGATCAGCCCCAGCATTTT.

The V call is TRBV5-1, the J call TRBJ1-2; no clear D gene. V gave up 1 base and J gave up 6 bases, with 19 bases separating them. Germline V gene data show CDR1 as SGHRS and CDR2 as YFSETQ. The CDR3 length is 16 residues. The CDR3 DNA reads TGCGCCAGCAGCTTGACCACCCACCCCCATCCGCATGGCTACACCTTC. This translates into CASSLTTHPHPHGYTF.

The J gene is TRBJ1-5, the V gene TRBV12-3 or TRBV12-4, with a possible D match to TRBD1 (5 bases). V dropped 6 bases and J dropped 7 bases, with 10 bases sitting between them. The CDR3 loop spans 12 amino acids. The CDR3 sequence is CASSHGGQPQHF. CDR3 DNA: TGTGCCAGCAGCCATGGGGGGCAGCCCCAGCATTTT.

The chain couples TRBV3-1 to TRBJ2-3; D is unclear. From germline, CDR1 is LGHDT and CDR2 YNNKEL (reference sequence). V shed 0 bases and J shed 6 bases, with 7 bases lying between them. The CDR3 contains 13 residues. The CDR3 protein is CASSQDFADTQYF. The CDR3 nucleotides read TGTGCCAGCAGCCAAGATTTCGCGGATACGCAGTATTTT.

The chain combines TRBV3-1 with TRBJ1-5; TRBD1 is a possible D gene (5 bases). Germline V gene data show CDR1 as LGHDT and CDR2 as YNNKEL (reference sequence). Trimming removed 5 bases from V and 4 bases from J, with 12 bases in between. CDR3 length: 14 amino acids. CDR3 DNA: TGTGCCAGCAGCTCGGGGGGGACGAATCAGCCCCAGCATTTT. Residues: CASSSGGTNQPQHF.

V and J are TRBV20-1 and TRBJ1-2; D gene uncertain. This CDR3 has 11 residues. Per the germline V gene, CDR1 is DFQATT and CDR2 is SNEGSKA (reference sequence). The CDR3 sequence is CTPRRELWYTF. The CDR3 DNA reads as TGCACTCCGAGAAGGGAGTTGTGGTACACCTTC.

This sequence joins TRBV7-6 and TRBJ2-7, with TRBD1 identical over 9 bases. The CDR3 sequence is 16 residues long. CDR1 is SGHVS, CDR2 FNYEAQ, per germline. Trimming at V came to 6 bases and at J to 5 bases, leaving 14 bases not matched to a gene. The CDR3 protein is CASSPPEGDRDDEQYF. CDR3 bases: TGTGCCAGCAGTCCACCCGAGGGGGACAGGGACGACGAGCAGTACTTC.

The gene calls are TRBV4-1 and TRBJ1-6; D ambiguous. CDR3 length equals 14 residues. V dropped 1 base and J dropped 10 bases, with 11 bases sitting between them. In germline, CDR1 is MGHRA, CDR2 YSYEKL. In DNA form, the CDR3 reads TGCGCCAGCAGCCAAGGGCCCCTCGAATCACCCCTCCACTTT. As protein: CASSQGPLESPLHF.

This clonotype was observed once. The chain employs TRBV10-3 and TRBJ2-1, with D tentatively TRBD2 (6 bases). V lost 2 bases, J lost 2 bases, and 25 bases lay in between. Germline loops: CDR1 ENHRY, CDR2 SYGVKD. The CDR3 contains 20 residues. CDR3 sequence reads: CAISEPRERWTLPTYNEQFF. The CDR3 DNA sequence: TGTGCCATCAGTGAGCCCCGGGAGCGGTGGACCTTACCTACCTACAATGAGCAGTTCTTC.